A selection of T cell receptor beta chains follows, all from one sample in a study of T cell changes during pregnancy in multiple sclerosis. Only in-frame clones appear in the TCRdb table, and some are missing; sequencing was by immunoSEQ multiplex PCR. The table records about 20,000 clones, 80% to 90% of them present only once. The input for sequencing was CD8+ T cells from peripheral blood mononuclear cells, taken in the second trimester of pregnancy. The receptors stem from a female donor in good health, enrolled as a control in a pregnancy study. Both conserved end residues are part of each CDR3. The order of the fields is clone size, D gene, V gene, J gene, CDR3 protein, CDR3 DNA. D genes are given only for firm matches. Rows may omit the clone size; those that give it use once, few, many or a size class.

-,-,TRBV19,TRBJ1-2,CASSFWAGDGYTF,TGTGCCAGTAGTTTCTGGGCAGGGGATGGCTACACCTTC
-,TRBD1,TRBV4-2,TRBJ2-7,CASSDPGTGLSSYEQYF,TGTGCCAGCAGCGATCCCGGGACAGGCCTGAGCTCCTACGAGCAGTACTTC
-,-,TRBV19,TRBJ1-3,CASSIERYRGNTIYF,TGTGCCAGTAGTATAGAGAGGTATCGTGGAAACACCATATATTTT
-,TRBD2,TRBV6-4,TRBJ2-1,CASSRLAGAGNEQFF,TGTGCCAGCAGCCGCCTAGCGGGAGCTGGTAATGAGCAGTTCTTC
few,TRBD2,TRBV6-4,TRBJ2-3,CASSPLAGDHGTQYF,TGTGCCAGCAGTCCCCTAGCGGGGGACCACGGGACGCAGTATTTT
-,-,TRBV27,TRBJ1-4,CASSLSLTATNEKLFF,TGTGCCAGCAGTTTATCTTTGACAGCAACTAATGAAAAACTGTTTTTT
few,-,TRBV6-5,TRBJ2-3,CASSPLDGSTDTQYF,TGTGCCAGCAGCCCCCTTGATGGCTCCACAGATACGCAGTATTTT
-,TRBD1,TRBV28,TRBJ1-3,CASSLDRGSGNTIYF,TGTGCCAGCAGTTTAGACAGGGGTTCTGGAAACACCATATATTTT
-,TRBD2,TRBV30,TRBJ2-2,CAWASGRATGELFF,TGTGCCTGGGCAAGCGGGAGGGCCACCGGGGAGCTGTTTTTT
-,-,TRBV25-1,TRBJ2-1,CASSEGGGDSNEQFF,TGTGCCAGCAGTGAGGGAGGGGGGGACTCCAATGAGCAGTTCTTC
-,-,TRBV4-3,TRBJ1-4,CASSPTFATNEKLFF,TGCGCCAGCAGCCCCACTTTTGCAACTAATGAAAAACTGTTTTTT
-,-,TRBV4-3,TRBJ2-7,CASSQDFSIYNYEQYF,TGCGCCAGCAGCCAAGATTTTAGCATCTATAACTACGAGCAGTACTTC
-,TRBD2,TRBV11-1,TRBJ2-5,CASSFWPSGEETQYF,TGTGCCAGCAGCTTCTGGCCTAGCGGGGAAGAGACCCAGTACTTC
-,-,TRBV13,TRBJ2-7,CASSSTGYEQYF,TGTGCCAGCAGCTCGACAGGCTACGAGCAGTACTTC
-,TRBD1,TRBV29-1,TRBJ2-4,CSVGQGVDIQYF,TGCAGCGTTGGGCAGGGGGTAGACATTCAGTACTTC
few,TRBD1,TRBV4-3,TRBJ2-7,CASSQEGGTGGYEQYF,TGCGCCAGCAGCCAAGAAGGTGGGACAGGGGGCTACGAGCAGTACTTC
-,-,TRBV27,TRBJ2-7,CASSFGRGVEQYF,TGTGCCAGCAGTTTTGGCAGGGGTGTCGAGCAGTACTTC
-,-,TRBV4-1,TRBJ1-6,CASTTRTDYNSPLHF,TGCGCCAGCACCACAAGGACAGACTATAATTCACCCCTCCACTTT
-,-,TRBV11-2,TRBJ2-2,CASSLGEGLTGELFF,TGTGCCAGCAGCTTAGGAGAGGGCTTAACCGGGGAGCTGTTTTTT
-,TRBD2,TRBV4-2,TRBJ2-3,CASSQGGGGADTQYF,TGTGCCAGCAGCCAAGGGGGCGGGGGGGCAGATACGCAGTATTTT
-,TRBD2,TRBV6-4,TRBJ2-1,CASSPGLEADEQFF,TGTGCCAGCAGTCCGGGACTAGAAGCCGATGAGCAGTTCTTC
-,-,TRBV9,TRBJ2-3,CASSVGRDVDTQYF,TGTGCCAGCAGCGTAGGGCGGGACGTAGATACGCAGTATTTT
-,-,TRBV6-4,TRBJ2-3,CASANHPGQITDTQYF,TGTGCCAGTGCCAATCACCCGGGACAAATTACAGATACGCAGTATTTT
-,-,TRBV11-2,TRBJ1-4,CASSFRASGFNEKLFF,TGTGCCAGCAGTTTTAGAGCGTCAGGGTTTAATGAAAAACTGTTTTTT
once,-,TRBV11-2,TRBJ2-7,CASSSTDYEQYF,TGTGCCAGCTCTAGCACGGACTACGAGCAGTACTTC
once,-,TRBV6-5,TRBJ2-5,CASSYGTLRGQETQYF,TGTGCCAGCAGTTACGGGACCCTTAGGGGGCAAGAGACCCAGTACTTC
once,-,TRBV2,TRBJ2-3,CARLQESTDTQYF,TGTGCCAGACTACAGGAGAGCACAGATACGCAGTATTTT
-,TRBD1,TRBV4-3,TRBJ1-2,CASSQGTDGLRGYTF,TGCGCCAGCAGCCAGGGGACAGATGGATTGCGTGGCTACACCTTC
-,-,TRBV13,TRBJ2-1,CASSLEGGPHNEQFF,TGTGCCAGCAGCTTAGAAGGAGGGCCCCACAATGAGCAGTTCTTC
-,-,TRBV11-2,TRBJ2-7,CASSFHRQVPSDEQYF,TGTGCCAGCAGCTTCCATAGACAGGTACCTTCCGACGAGCAGTACTTC
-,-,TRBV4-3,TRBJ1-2,CASSQDSDRWGYGYTF,TGCGCCAGCAGCCAAGATAGCGACAGGTGGGGCTATGGCTACACCTTC
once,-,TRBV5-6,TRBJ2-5,CASSLAPWGTQETQYF,TGTGCCAGCAGCTTGGCCCCCTGGGGGACACAAGAGACCCAGTACTTC
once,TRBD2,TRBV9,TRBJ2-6,CASSELAGVSGANVLTF,TGTGCCAGCAGCGAACTAGCGGGGGTGTCTGGGGCCAACGTCCTGACTTTC
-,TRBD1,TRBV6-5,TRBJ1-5,CASSRQGVNQPQHF,TGTGCCAGCAGTCGGCAGGGGGTCAATCAGCCCCAGCATTTT
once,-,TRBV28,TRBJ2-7,CASSLCLSCPSEQYF,TGTGCCAGCAGTTTATGCTTGAGTTGCCCTAGCGAGCAGTACTTC
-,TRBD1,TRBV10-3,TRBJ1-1,CAISETGARTEAFF,TGTGCCATCAGTGAGACAGGGGCAAGGACTGAAGCTTTCTTT